This T cell receptor (beta chain) is from a study of human T cells and chemical hapten exposure (dated by TCRdb to the early 2020s). Notes on the research overall: For sensitization, 2% DPC in acetone was applied to a 2 cm by 2 cm area of upper inner arm skin. Weekly therapeutic DPC doses were additionally applied to the scalp of patients throughout the roughly 25-week study period. Patch testing on the upper back used Finn chambers containing 0.01% DPC, with scoring done after 6 days according to International Contact Dermatitis Research Group standards. The patient cohort, mostly female, included alopecia areata with under or over 50% scalp involvement, alopecia totalis and alopecia universalis. Libraries were pooled for sequencing, and variation in per-sample TCR yields was attributed mainly to small differences in library volumes within the pool. In alopecia patients, the study followed how the peripheral blood TCR repertoire changed in vivo over primary and secondary sensitization to diphenylcyclopropenone (DPC), a hapten. Patient blood was sampled pre-sensitization (week 0) and at 2, 6 and about 24 weeks after DPC sensitization. Twenty-nine alopecia patients provided blood for TCR sequencing at one to four time points (pre-sensitization, 2, 6 and 24 weeks).

This clonotype showed up many times. Its antigen is not yet known. Base qualities are missing; no much larger clone stands one base away. Interpreted using the paper, the time point label stands for: patch test 2, 6 weeks after DPC sensitization. The treatment or condition label of this sample denotes: therapeutic diphenylcyclopropenone sensitization with weekly scalp DPC. Blood at each patch-test visit was drawn before the patch test was applied. Patients were considered eligible if aged 18 to 70, diagnosed with alopecia and deemed suitable for DPC therapy, and patients were excluded if pregnant. Total RNA was extracted from unfractionated whole blood collected in Tempus Blood RNA tubes. Library generation was performed with RACE. TCRdb records NextSeq 500 as the sequencer. During library preparation, unique molecular identifiers were attached to individual cDNA molecules so that TCRs could be counted in a quantitative, reproducible way. Both TCR alpha and TCR beta chains were sequenced from each blood RNA sample. In the source study's methods: A median of about 87,000 TCRs per sample was observed, with a range of roughly 23,224 to 750,000. The Decombinator software suite was used to annotate the V, J and CDR3 of the TCR reads. For PS versus PT1 abundance plots, all samples were subsampled to the same number of TCRs (28,000). Expanded TCRs were defined as absent before sensitization and observed at least eight times at the 2-week time point. TCRdb took the public reads, trimmed them with fastp at Q25, ran MiXCR for clone calling and kept in-frame beta chains. A single entry per CDR3 protein holds the most common genes and DNA from its merged rows. The V and J calls shown here were made by TCRdb, not taken from the authors' results. The sample records 350,000 to 400,000 distinct CDR3 sequences, around 6% of which are singletons. The biggest ten clones account for more than 5.5% of the sample.

The germline ends are 8 bases apart after V is trimmed by 3 bases and J by 2 bases. The CDR3 holds 13 amino acids from the cysteine to the phenylalanine. The CDR3 DNA has 39 bases and is translated from base 1. CDR1 DFQATT and CDR2 SNEGSKA are derived from the germline V gene (reference sequence). The investigation overall reported the following: After repeated subsampling, the strength of the expansion versus patch-test correlation and the threshold at which it became significant changed. The number of PT1 expanded TCRs positively correlated with patch test score, significant at thresholds 8, 16 and 32 but not 4. DPC sensitization did not change how many TCRs were above 1 in 1000 frequency, and no evidence was found of alterations in global repertoire structure. Because every patient had alopecia, a presumed autoimmune disease, the patients' immune response might differ from that of healthy individuals. Expanded TCRs formed significantly more large CDR3 similarity clusters than pre-sensitization or healthy control sets, consistent with antigen-driven responses.

Material: whole blood, obtained in connection with sensitization to the hapten diphenylcyclopropenone (DPC). The chain joins TRBV20-1 to TRBJ1-5; TRBD1 could be the D gene, as 5 bases match. This sequence originates from a woman aged 18 to 35 with alopecia areata. Some clones in this sample may be carry-over from other donors' samples. The CDR3 corresponds to CSARRDGNQPQHF. The nucleotides read TGCAGTGCTAGGCGGGACGGCAATCAGCCCCAGCATTTT.